This section outlines one TCR beta chain sequence together with its context. Its antigen is unidentified. This specimen comes from a study of T cell responses to AZD1222 COVID-19 vaccine. Broader study findings: CD4 TCRs linked to vaccination spanned spike, dominating at 160-218 and 743-854. Repertoires were obtained only post-peak T cell response. Clonal diversity may have been underestimated, and the donors were mostly white British, with more females than males. With two AZD1222 doses given, Spike-specific TCR breadth and depth both rose.

The CDR3 length is 14 residues. V lost 5 bases to trimming and J lost 4 bases, with 14 bases between them. Germline-derived CDR1 and CDR2 are ENHRY and SYGVKD. Measured with immunoSEQ multiplex PCR; TCRdb has only the in-frame clones, and not every one. The table has 150,000 to 180,000 clones, around 87% seen once. The J gene is TRBJ1-2, the V gene TRBV10-3; tentative D call: TRBD1 (5 bases). This receptor was identified in an adult who received the AZD1222 COVID-19 vaccine. The sequences come from peripheral blood, collected 28 days after the second AZD1222 dose. This CDR3 reads CAISQGQEFYGYTF. The CDR3 DNA reads as TGTGCCATCAGTCAGGGTCAGGAATTCTATGGCTACACCTTC.